The 2 T cell receptor beta chains reported below all come from one sample, sequenced in a study of early stage breast cancer tumors. Profiled with immunoSEQ multiplex PCR; TCRdb holds only in-frame clones, not every one. Of about 25,000 clones listed, about 70% are singletons. The specimen was breast tumor tissue. The receptors stem from a person aged 60 to 70 with breast cancer.

This clone was seen many times. In nucleotides, the CDR3 is TGTGCCAGCAGAACAGGGGGCGCCTACTATGGCTACACCTTC. This encodes CASRTGGAYYGYTF. The chain carries TRBV28 and TRBJ1-2, with 9 bases that match TRBD1. This CDR3 is built from 14 residues. Germline lookup yields CDR1 MDHEN and CDR2 SYDVKM. V was clipped by 6 bases and J by 3 bases; unmatched bases: 5.

A remark on this clone: The same CDR3 arises from other DNA sequences in this sample as well. The V call is TRBV11-2, the J call TRBJ2-1, with 10 bases fitting TRBD2. Germline CDR1 reads SGHAT; CDR2 reads FQNNGV. CDR3 length: 15 residues. Trimming removed 5 bases from V and 9 bases from J; junction bases left unmatched: 10. CDR3 sequence reads: CASSLGLAGEREQFF. CDR3 bases: TGTGCCAGCAGCCTCGGGCTAGCGGGAGAGCGTGAGCAGTTCTTC.